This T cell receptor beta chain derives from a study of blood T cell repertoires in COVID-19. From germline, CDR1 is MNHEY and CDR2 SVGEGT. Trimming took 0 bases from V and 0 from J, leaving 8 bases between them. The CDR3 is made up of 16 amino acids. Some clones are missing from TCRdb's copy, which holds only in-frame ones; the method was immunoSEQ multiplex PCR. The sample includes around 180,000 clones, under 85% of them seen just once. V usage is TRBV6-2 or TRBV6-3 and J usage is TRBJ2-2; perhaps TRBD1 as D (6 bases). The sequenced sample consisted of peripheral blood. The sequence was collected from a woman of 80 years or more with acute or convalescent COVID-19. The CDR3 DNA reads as TGTGCCAGCAGTTACTCACAGGGAGCGAACACCGGGGAGCTGTTTTTT. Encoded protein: CASSYSQGANTGELFF.